Listed below are T cell receptor beta chains from one sample, sequenced in a study of T-cell reconstitution after alpha-beta-depleted transplantation in children. TCRdb ran MiXCR on the PCR reads and lists one entry per CDR3 protein. The sample includes 500,000 to 650,000 distinct CDR3 sequences, over 10% seen only once; the top ten take 2.2%. Sequencing was performed on PBMCs, mostly from graft donor cells, taken 360 days after TCRalphabeta/CD19-depleted stem cell transplant. These receptors came from a male patient younger than 18 who had a stem cell transplant for acute myeloid leukemia, so the T cells may come from the graft donor. Each CDR3 is given with its conserved first and last residue. Fields, in order: D gene, V gene, CDR3 length, J gene, clone size, CDR3 DNA, CDR3 protein. A D gene is named only where the DNA matches it firmly. Size tells how often a clone was seen (once, few, many) or the class of an expanded clone, and some rows leave it out.

TRBD1	TRBV12-3/TRBV12-4	14	TRBJ1-4	few	TGTGCCAGCAGTTTAGAGGGGGCTGGTGGAAAACTGTTTTTT	CASSLEGAGGKLFF
-	TRBV7-9	17	TRBJ1-5	-	TGTGCCAGCAGCTTGTTTATAGGGGGGTATAGCAATCAGCCCCAGCATTTT	CASSLFIGGYSNQPQHF
TRBD1	TRBV5-1	15	TRBJ2-7	-	TGCGCCAGCAGCTTGGCCGGGACAGGGGCCTACGAGCAGTACTTC	CASSLAGTGAYEQYF
-	TRBV11-1	20	TRBJ2-3	few	TGTGCCAGCAGCTTAAGTGTCGGATGGGGGACCCGCGTCATGTCAGATACGCAGTATTTT	CASSLSVGWGTRVMSDTQYF
TRBD2	TRBV11-1	18	TRBJ2-3	few	TGTGCCAGCAGCTTAGCCCAGACTAGCGGGAGGCCCTCAGATACGCAGTATTTT	CASSLAQTSGRPSDTQYF
TRBD2	TRBV15	17	TRBJ2-1	-	TGTGCCACCAGCACTCGGACTAGCGGGAGGGCTATGAATGAGCAGTTCTTC	CATSTRTSGRAMNEQFF
-	TRBV20-1	15	TRBJ1-1	once	TGCAGTGCTAGAGATTCCGGGGGGGCGAACACTGAAGCTTTCTTT	CSARDSGGANTEAFF
-	TRBV12-3/TRBV12-4	14	TRBJ2-7	many	TGTGCCAGCAGTCCCCCCCGAGATAGACATGAGCAGTACTTC	CASSPPRDRHEQYF
TRBD1	TRBV5-1	14	TRBJ2-5	many	TGCGCCAGCAGCTCAGGGGGCGAGTTTGAGACCCAGTACTTC	CASSSGGEFETQYF
TRBD2	TRBV7-9	14	TRBJ2-7	many	TGTGCCACGGCCCCCGAGACTAGCTTCCACGAGCAGTACTTC	CATAPETSFHEQYF
-	TRBV21-1	20	TRBJ2-7	-	TGTGCCAGCATGCTGACCCGGACTAGCGGGAGAGACGTGATACCCTACGAGCAGTACTTC	CASMLTRTSGRDVIPYEQYF
-	TRBV19	15	TRBJ2-2	few	TGTGCCAGTCGAAGACTAGGGGAAAGGACCGGGGAGCTGTTTTTT	CASRRLGERTGELFF
TRBD2	TRBV29-1	15	TRBJ2-5	-	TGCAGCGCCCGTTATACGGGAGGCCGAGGGGAGACCCAGTACTTC	CSARYTGGRGETQYF
-	TRBV20-1	14	TRBJ2-1	few	TGCAGTGCTAGTGGGCGGGGATCCTACAATGAGCAGTTCTTC	CSASGRGSYNEQFF
-	TRBV28	15	TRBJ2-7	many	TGTGCCAGCAGCCCACGGGTAGCTGTACGCCACGAGCAGTACTTC	CASSPRVAVRHEQYF
-	TRBV5-6	15	TRBJ2-7	few	TGTGCCAGCAGCTTGGGACCGGATTGGGGCTACGAGCAGTACTTC	CASSLGPDWGYEQYF
TRBD2	TRBV7-2	21	TRBJ2-7	-	TGTGCCAGCAGCTTTAGGGGACAGCCCCTTTGGACTAGCGGGAGAACCTACGAGCAGTACTTC	CASSFRGQPLWTSGRTYEQYF
-	TRBV29-1	15	TRBJ2-7	few	TGCAGCGTTGTGCCCTCCTCAGTACTAGTGAACGAGCAGTACTTC	CSVVPSSVLVNEQYF
TRBD1	TRBV2	15	TRBJ2-7	few	TGTGCCAGCATCCCCCAGGGGGTACGCTCCTACGAGCAGTACTTC	CASIPQGVRSYEQYF
-	TRBV11-2	14	TRBJ2-5	few	TGTGCCAGCAGCTTACCCGTCCCAACTGAGACCCAGTACTTC	CASSLPVPTETQYF
-	TRBV7-9	15	TRBJ2-1	many	TGTGCCAGCAGCTTAGGGGTTAGCTCCTACAATGAGCAGTTCTTC	CASSLGVSSYNEQFF
-	TRBV29-1	16	TRBJ2-5	few	TGCAGCGTTGAAGGGAGGGCAGTGTTTTTCCAAGAGACCCAGTACTTC	CSVEGRAVFFQETQYF
TRBD2	TRBV27	15	TRBJ2-5	few	TGTGCCAGCAACGGGGCTAGCGGGAGCCAAGAGACCCAGTACTTC	CASNGASGSQETQYF
-	TRBV28	14	TRBJ2-1	few	TGTGCCAGCAGTTTCGCTCTTACCTACAATGAGCAGTTCTTC	CASSFALTYNEQFF
TRBD1	TRBV24-1	11	TRBJ1-1	-	TGTGCCACCAGTGATTCCAGGGGGAATTTCTTT	CATSDSRGNFF
TRBD1	TRBV12-3/TRBV12-4	15	TRBJ2-7	few	TGTGCCAGCAGTTTAGGACAGGGCGTCTCCTACGAGCAGTACTTC	CASSLGQGVSYEQYF
TRBD1	TRBV15	16	TRBJ1-3	few	TGTGCCACCAGCAGAGTAAAGGCGACAGGGGAAAACACCATATATTTT	CATSRVKATGENTIYF
-	TRBV11-2	20	TRBJ2-1	few	TGTGCCAGCAGCTCCAGACAGGGTAGCGGGTGGGGCCGCTCCTACAATGAGCAGTTCTTC	CASSSRQGSGWGRSYNEQFF
TRBD2	TRBV29-1	14	TRBJ2-1	many	TGCAGCGTTATAGGGACTAGCGGTTACAATGAGCAGTTCTTC	CSVIGTSGYNEQFF
-	TRBV7-2	14	TRBJ2-1	few	TGTGCCAGCATCAAATGGGGGAGCGGACAGGAGCAGTTCTTC	CASIKWGSGQEQFF
-	TRBV12-3/TRBV12-4	13	TRBJ2-3	many	TGTGCCAGCAGTTTTCGAGGGGAAGATACGCAGTATTTT	CASSFRGEDTQYF